The sequence of this TCR beta chain was determined in a study of vaccination effects on CD4 cells after COVID-19. As for the study in general: Participants completed two doses of the BNT162b2 or mRNA-1273 vaccine.

The germline V gene has CDR1 LNHDA and CDR2 SQIVND (reference sequence). This CDR3 spans 15 amino acids. V shed 7 bases, J shed 7 bases, and the junction held 13 bases outside the gene matches. Profiled with immunoSEQ multiplex PCR; TCRdb holds only in-frame clones, not every one. In the table there are about 24,000 clones, over 60% of which are singletons. Before sequencing took place, the ViraFEST assay used viral peptide pools to expand antigen-specific CD4+ T cells. The authors isolated CD4+ T cells after around 10 days of culture. Vaccinated recipients, who were negative for nucleocapsid antibodies, had no history of SARS-CoV-2 infection. The study's findings and limits: In the late period after vaccination, infection- and vaccine-induced clones contracted markedly.

This clone was seen just once. Its specificity is not known. The receptor was isolated from a human donor who received a COVID-19 vaccine. This chain uses TRBV19 with TRBJ2-1; 7 positions match TRBD2. The sequenced sample was CD4+ T cells from PBMCs cultured with HCoV-NL63 spike peptides, obtained before COVID-19 vaccination. This CDR3 reads CASTHVAGETNEQFF. CDR3 coding DNA: TGTGCCAGTACCCATGTGGCGGGAGAGACGAATGAGCAGTTCTTC. Filled out from reference TRBV19 and TRBJ2-1, the complete variable domain reads DGGITQSPKYLFRKEGQNVTLSCEQNLNHDAMYWYRQDPGQGLRLIYYSQIVNDFQKGDIAEGYSVSREKKESFPLTVTSAQKNPTAFYLCASTHVAGETNEQFFGPGTRLTVL.